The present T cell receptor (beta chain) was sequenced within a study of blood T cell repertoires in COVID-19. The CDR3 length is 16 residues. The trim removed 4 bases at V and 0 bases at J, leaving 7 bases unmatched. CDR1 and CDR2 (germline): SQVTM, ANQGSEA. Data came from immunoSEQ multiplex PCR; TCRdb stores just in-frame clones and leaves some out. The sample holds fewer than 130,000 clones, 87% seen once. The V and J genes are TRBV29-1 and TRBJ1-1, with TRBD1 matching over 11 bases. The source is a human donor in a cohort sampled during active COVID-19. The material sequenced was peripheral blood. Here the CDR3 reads CSVVGGQGVMNTEAFF. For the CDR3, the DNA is TGCAGCGTTGTAGGGGGACAGGGGGTTATGAACACTGAAGCTTTCTTT.